This T cell receptor (beta chain) was identified in a study of T cell responses to AZD1222 COVID-19 vaccine. Data came from immunoSEQ multiplex PCR; TCRdb stores just in-frame clones and leaves some out. The sample has under 150,000 clones, about 90% seen once. Overall study findings and caveats: With dominance at 160-218 and 743-854, vaccine-associated CD4 TCRs spanned spike. Reports say nearly half of spike-specific TCRs go after unmutated variant regions. Two AZD1222 administrations were followed by greater Spike-specific TCR breadth and depth.

About this clone itself: What it recognizes is unknown.

Per the germline V gene, CDR1 is MNHEY and CDR2 is SVGEGT. CDR3 size: 15 residues. V was pared by 2 bases and J by 4 bases, with 15 bases between. The source was peripheral blood, collected on day 0 of AZD1222 vaccination. The V gene is TRBV6-2 or TRBV6-3, the J gene TRBJ2-7, with D unclear. This sequence was found in an adult in good health. The CDR3 protein is CASSYNARKGYEQYF. DNA of the CDR3: TGTGCCAGCAGTTACAACGCACGGAAAGGTTACGAGCAGTACTTC.